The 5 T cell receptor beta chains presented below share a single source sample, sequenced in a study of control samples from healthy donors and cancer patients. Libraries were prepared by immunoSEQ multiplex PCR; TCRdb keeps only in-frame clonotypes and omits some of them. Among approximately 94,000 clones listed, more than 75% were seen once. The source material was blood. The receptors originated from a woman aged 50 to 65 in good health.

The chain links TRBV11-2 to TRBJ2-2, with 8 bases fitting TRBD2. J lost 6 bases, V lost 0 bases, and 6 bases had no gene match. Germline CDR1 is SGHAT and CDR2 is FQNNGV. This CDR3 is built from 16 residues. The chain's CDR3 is CASSLDIAGKSGELFF. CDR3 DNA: TGTGCCAGCAGCTTAGATATAGCGGGGAAATCCGGGGAGCTGTTTTTT.

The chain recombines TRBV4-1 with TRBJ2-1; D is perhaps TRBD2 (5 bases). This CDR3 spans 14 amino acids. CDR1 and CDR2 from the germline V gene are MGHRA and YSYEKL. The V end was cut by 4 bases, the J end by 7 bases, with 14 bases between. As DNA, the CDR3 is TGCGCCAGCAGCCGAATGGTAGCGATTAATGAGCAGTTCTTC. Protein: CASSRMVAINEQFF.

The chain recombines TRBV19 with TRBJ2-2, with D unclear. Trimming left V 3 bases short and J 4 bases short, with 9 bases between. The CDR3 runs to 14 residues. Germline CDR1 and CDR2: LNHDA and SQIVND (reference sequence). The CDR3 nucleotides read TGTGCCAGTAGTATTCTAGGTTTCACCGGGGAGCTGTTTTTT. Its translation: CASSILGFTGELFF.

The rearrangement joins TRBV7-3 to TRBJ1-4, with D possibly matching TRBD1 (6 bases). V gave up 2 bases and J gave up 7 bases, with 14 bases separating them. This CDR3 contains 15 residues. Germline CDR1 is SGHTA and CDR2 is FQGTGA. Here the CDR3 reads CASSLVGGAGEKLFF. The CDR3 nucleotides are TGTGCCAGCAGCTTAGTTGGGGGCGCGGGTGAAAAACTGTTTTTT.

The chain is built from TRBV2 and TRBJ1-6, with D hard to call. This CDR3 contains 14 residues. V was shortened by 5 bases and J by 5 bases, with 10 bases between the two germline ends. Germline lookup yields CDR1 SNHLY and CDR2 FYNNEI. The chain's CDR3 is CASSSDADNSPLHF. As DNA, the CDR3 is TGTGCCAGCAGTAGCGACGCTGATAATTCACCCCTCCACTTT.